The entry below describes one T cell receptor beta chain. Its antigen is unidentified. Amplification used 60 Vbeta primers and 13 Jbeta primers. Data came from immunoSEQ multiplex PCR; TCRdb stores just in-frame clones and leaves some out. Counted here are 150,000 or so clones, 73% occurring once; the ten biggest clones make up 1.5% to 2%. This entry comes from a study of cytomegalovirus exposure and HLA in healthy donors. Points from the study as a whole: Earlier findings revealed that most TCR beta V segments proved productive either about 87% or about 30% of the time. TCR beta sequences reportedly predicted the HLA-A and HLA-B alleles of most subjects accurately. Only CMV serostatus was available as immune exposure information.

V dropped 4 bases and J dropped 4; count of bases not matched to a gene: 6. The CDR3 runs to 15 residues. Germline CDR1 and CDR2: SGHKS and YYEKEE (reference sequence). Donors showed nominal health when sampled, although they likely had unrecorded immune exposures. Sample: PBMCs. The receptor's source is a woman between 18 and 29 years old in good health and CMV-seronegative. This rearrangement joins TRBV5-5 to TRBJ2-3, with 10 bases identical to TRBD1. In DNA form, the CDR3 reads TGTGCCAGCAGCCTTGGGGGACAGGGGTCAGATACGCAGTATTTT. Its translation is CASSLGGQGSDTQYF.